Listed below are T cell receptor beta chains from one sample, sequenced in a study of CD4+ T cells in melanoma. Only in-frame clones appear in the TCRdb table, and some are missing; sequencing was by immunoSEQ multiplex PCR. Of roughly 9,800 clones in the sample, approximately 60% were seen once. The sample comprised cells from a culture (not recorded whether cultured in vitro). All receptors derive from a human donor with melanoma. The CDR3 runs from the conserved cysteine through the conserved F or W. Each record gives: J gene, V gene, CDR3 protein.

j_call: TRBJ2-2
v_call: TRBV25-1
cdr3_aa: CASIGQGRTGELFF

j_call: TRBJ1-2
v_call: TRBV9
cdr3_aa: CASSVAPAHF

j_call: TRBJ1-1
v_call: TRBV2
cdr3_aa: CASSSHGGRVGAFF

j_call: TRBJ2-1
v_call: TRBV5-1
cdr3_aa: CASSLSGSSYNEQFF

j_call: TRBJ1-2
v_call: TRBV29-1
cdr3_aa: CSVEEREHQTNYGYTF

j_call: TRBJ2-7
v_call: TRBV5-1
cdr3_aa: CASSLSAGGLREQYF

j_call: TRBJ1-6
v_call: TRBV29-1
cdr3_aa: CSAQGSGNSPLHF

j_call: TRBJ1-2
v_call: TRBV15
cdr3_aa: CATSVQRGGSGGYTF

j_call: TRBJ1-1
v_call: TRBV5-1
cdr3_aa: CASSTGQGSNTEAFF

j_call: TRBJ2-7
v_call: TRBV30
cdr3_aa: CAWSRGGYEQYF

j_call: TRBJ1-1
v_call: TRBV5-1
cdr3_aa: CASSLALGTGGNTEAFF

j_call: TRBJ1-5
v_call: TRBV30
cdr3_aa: CAWSGGQTNQPQHF

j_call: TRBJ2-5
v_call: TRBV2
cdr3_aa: CASTRRGGVQETQYF

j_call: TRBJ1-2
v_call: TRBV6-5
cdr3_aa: CASSSRGQGYTF

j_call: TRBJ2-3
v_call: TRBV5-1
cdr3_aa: CASSLARGTQYF

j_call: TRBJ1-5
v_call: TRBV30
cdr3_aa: CAWSVGRGTSSNQPQHF

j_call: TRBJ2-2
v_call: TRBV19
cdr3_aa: CATRDRSRVRSGELFF

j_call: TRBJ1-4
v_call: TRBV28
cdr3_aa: CASSRVSGEKLFF

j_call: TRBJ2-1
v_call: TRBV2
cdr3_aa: CASRATSGGGHEQFF

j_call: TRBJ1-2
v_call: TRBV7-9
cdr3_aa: CASSSNRVAGTNYGYTF